The T cell receptor beta chain described here comes from a study of chemoradiotherapy in HPV16-positive cancers. The table came from immunoSEQ multiplex PCR; TCRdb's copy has only in-frame clones and leaves some out. The profile shows about 20,000 clones, around 73% of them singletons. CDR1 and CDR2 (germline): SEHNR, FQNEAQ (reference sequence). This CDR3 contains 17 residues. V was pared by 5 bases and J by 2 bases, with 20 bases between. The biological material was taken from a patient who underwent chemoradiotherapy. The TCR originated in a human donor with HPV-associated anogenital cancer. This chain connects TRBV7-9 to TRBJ2-3; possibly TRBD1 or TRBD2 for D (6 bases each). The CDR3, as DNA: TGTGCCAGCAGCGCTCAGGGACTGGGGGCCTACACAGATACGCAGTATTTT. Translating it yields CASSAQGLGAYTDTQYF.